This T cell receptor (beta chain) was sequenced for a study of regulatory T cells in long-lasting Graves disease (dated by TCRdb to the early 2020s). Turning to the overall study: Antithyroid drugs had been taken for less than 3 months by newly diagnosed Graves' disease patients. Patients with persistent Graves' disease were compared with patients with newly diagnosed Graves' disease using TCR sequencing and RNA sequencing of peripheral blood. The study was registered as a clinical trial and conducted in China. TCR sequencing covered some 13 persistent and approximately 20 newly diagnosed Graves' disease patients, some 33 samples in total. Broad study findings and their caveats: Patients with persistent disease shared more public clonotypes (under 3,000) than newly diagnosed patients did (more than 900). Only peripheral blood was studied, because thyroid tissue, the primary lesion, was inaccessible. Preferential use of TRBV28, TRBJ1-2 and TRBJ2-5 was observed in persistent disease, whereas TRBV20-1 and TRBJ2-1 were favored in newly diagnosed disease. Only the TCR beta chain was sequenced and analyzed. The authors acknowledged the small sample size as a limitation that may reduce accuracy. Lower TCR Shannon entropy and fewer highly expanded clones were observed in persistent Graves' disease patients than in newly diagnosed patients, which suggested clonal expansion.

Note on this clonotype: Its antigen remains unidentified. Base-call qualities are not available, and no considerably larger clone is one nucleotide away.

Germline trimming amounts to 1 base on V and 1 base on J, with 5 as the count of junction bases outside the gene matches. The germline V gene (reference sequence) gives CDR1 as DFQATT and CDR2 as SNEGSKA. The CDR3 runs 16 amino acids, cysteine and phenylalanine included. Only CDR3 DNA is held: 48 bases, read in frame from base 1. The time point label for this specimen denotes: newly diagnosed GD, antithyroid drugs for less than 3 months. For both TCR sequencing and RNA sequencing, RNA was extracted from PBMCs in TRIzol. The diagnosis of Graves' disease was made according to American Thyroid Association guidelines. Patients for the study were recruited at an endocrinology department in Xi'an, China. From each patient, around 9.3 milliliters of peripheral blood was collected into an EDTA anticoagulant tube. Ficoll Paque Plus density gradient separation was used to isolate PBMCs, and no further T cell sorting was performed. An Agilent 2100 Bioanalyzer and agarose gel were used to assess RNA quality, and a NanoDrop 2000 was used to measure RNA concentration.

Library preparation employed multiplex PCR. Sequencing took place on an Illumina HiSeq 4000. To build TCR beta libraries, CDR3 regions were amplified by Arm-PCR using iRepertoire HTBI primers. Before sequencing, the PCR products underwent gel purification. Regarding the original processing steps: Gene usage analysis of CDR3 amino acid clonotypes relied on the 55 to 80 TRBV and 15 or so TRBJ segments identified across samples. COPE and FqMerger were used to merge the filtered high-quality paired reads into contigs. BLAST was used to align contigs to IMGT TRBV, TRBD and TRBJ reference genes, with CDR3 defined following IMGT. Any clonotype with a frequency above 0.1% was classified as a highly expanded clone. Shannon entropy served as the measure of repertoire diversity, while the Gini coefficient captured V-J evenness. A clonotype found in more than one individual was treated as public. TCRdb passed the public sequencing reads through fastp at Q25 and MiXCR, retaining productive beta sequences. Rows with a matching CDR3 protein are joined into one entry that keeps the most common DNA and genes. The V and J calls reflect TCRdb's pipeline rather than the authors' work. Present in this sample are 550,000 to 700,000 distinct CDR3 sequences, 15% to 20% of which were seen just once. Of the sample, more than 10% is held by the ten largest clones.

The same sample was also studied in work on T cells in Graves' hyperthyroidism and ophthalmopathy. As that second study puts it: Graves' hyperthyroidism was defined as stable when no progression to ophthalmopathy occurred over 18 months of follow-up. Hyperthyroidism patients were newly diagnosed, with disease duration under 2 months, and aged 18 to 65 years. The study excluded patients with uncontrolled infections, other autoimmune diseases, pregnancy or lactation. Diagnoses were established on the basis of clinical symptoms, serum thyroxine and TRAb, thyroid ultrasound, and orbital computed tomography. The TCR CDR3 was subjected to a first round of RT-PCR using the HTBI primer set and the Qiagen OneStep RT-PCR kit. Most expanded thyroid clonotypes (frequency above 0.001) were also detected in blood, suggesting blood repertoires may reflect thyroid immune responses. In cross-validation, a model built on a 13 V-J signature told ophthalmopathy apart from stable hyperthyroidism with approximately 90% sensitivity and about 81% specificity, and in testing the same model reached 80%/75%. In validation, the model predicted progression to ophthalmopathy a median of about 6.8 months before onset, with over 60% sensitivity and roughly 73% specificity. A discovery cohort of approximately 100 patients, fewer than 50 with Graves' ophthalmopathy and 55 to 60 with stable Graves' hyperthyroidism, was used to find distinguishing TCR V-J signatures. Prospective prediction of ophthalmopathy was tested in an independent validation cohort of fewer than 20 hyperthyroidism patients and 15 to 17 patients who later progressed to ophthalmopathy. The roughly 100 discovery patients were randomly divided into training and test sets at a 7:3 ratio. Thyroid tissue and blood T-cell repertoires from more than 5 Graves' hyperthyroidism patients were also compared in the study. After sampling, hyperthyroidism patients received methimazole starting at 30 mg daily, and ophthalmopathy patients received high-dose intravenous methylprednisolone. Libraries were constructed in a second round of multiplex PCR, after which size selection and purification were performed. Libraries were sequenced paired-end with 100 bp reads on an Illumina HiSeq2000. SOAPnuke was used to process the raw data, with reads discarded if the reads contained adapters or uncalled bases, had a mean Phred below 15, or lacked an exact constant-primer or identifier match. COPE v1.2.5 was used to merge the high-quality paired reads, and each unique nucleotide sequence was defined as a clonotype. Clonotypes were aligned to IMGT TRBV, TRBD and TRBJ reference segments using MiTCR v1.1. Analysis was restricted to V-J combinations with a frequency above 0.0001, which covered 99% to 99.2% of repertoires. A TCS score was defined as the ratio of F50 (clonal expansion) to E x V (chaos), with BLOSUM62-based TCRdist applied between CDR3 peptides within each V-J. Welch's t-statistics and random forest reduced 500 to 550 V-J features to fewer than 15, which were used in a naive Bayes classifier (R e1071). Sample size was not statistically predetermined, and blinding of investigators to group allocation was not performed. The paper describes TCR Vbeta CDR3 sequencing of 135 peripheral blood samples, made up of 43 ophthalmopathy patients, roughly 80 hyperthyroidism patients and approximately 17 progressor patients.

Recombination linked TRBV20-1 to TRBJ2-1; TRBD2 lines up with 9 middle nucleotides. Here the sequenced sample was peripheral blood mononuclear cells (PBMCs), taken at new diagnosis, from a patient treated with antithyroid drugs. The origin of this receptor is a man aged 18-30 years with Graves disease. Donor details come from another sample of the same person, matched by shared clones. The base sequence is TGCAGTGCTAGAGTAGCGGGAGCACTTTCCTACAATGAGCAGTTCTTC. Its product reads: CSARVAGALSYNEQFF.